This T cell receptor (beta chain) was retrieved from a study of PD-1 blockade in mismatch repair-deficient tumors. Whole-study results and caveats: Rapid post-treatment expansion, then contraction, generally preceding radiologic response, marked tumor-resident clones.

The CDR3 length is 12 residues. The germline V gene encodes CDR1 SGHRS and CDR2 YFSETQ. V dropped 5 bases and J dropped 14 bases, with 17 bases sitting between them. Using immunoSEQ multiplex PCR, the repertoire was profiled, and TCRdb retains in-frame clones only, with some absent. In the table there are some 48,000 clones, 65% to 85% of which are singletons. With regard to this clone: Its antigen is undetermined.

Every patient had mismatch repair deficiency by PCR or immunohistochemistry. Three pembrolizumab responders had their TCRs sequenced. The J gene is TRBJ1-3, the V gene TRBV5-1, with D possibly TRBD1 on 5 matching bases. The source was peripheral blood, collected roughly 21 weeks after starting pembrolizumab. The receptor was isolated from an adult with mismatch repair-deficient cancer. CDR3 sequence (DNA): TGCGCCAGCAGTCCGGCGGGGGATTCCGTATATTTT. Encoded protein: CASSPAGDSVYF. Drawing the rest from reference TRBV5-1 and TRBJ1-3, the complete variable domain is KAGVTQTPRYLIKTRGQQVTLSCSPISGHRSVSWYQQTPGQGLQFLFEYFSETQRNKGNFPGRFSGRQFSNSRSEMNVSTLELGDSALYLCASSPAGDSVYFGEGSWLTVV.